The next 9 T cell receptor beta chains were all read from a single sample in a study of vaccination and CD4 T cells after COVID-19. These receptors have no identified antigens. The Oncomine TCR Beta short-read assay was applied to DNA of cultured CD4+ T cells. MiXCR, applied by TCRdb to the PCR reads, yields one record per CDR3 protein. The sample records 7,500 to 10,000 distinct CDR3 sequences, under 75% being singletons. Documented treatment: roughly 10-day PBMC culture with coronavirus spike peptide pools or control peptides (ViraFEST assay). Material: CD4+ T cells from blood, cultured in vitro. The receptors here all came from a human donor who had recovered from COVID-19.

The genes are TRBV20-1 and TRBJ1-5; maybe TRBD1 (6 bases). The V gene lost 6 bases and the J gene lost 2 bases, with 17 bases spanning the gap. This CDR3 comprises 15 residues. Per germline, CDR1 DFQATT and CDR2 SNEGSKA (reference sequence). CDR3 in amino acids: CSAPLTQGRNQPQHF. The CDR3 nucleotides are TGCAGTGCCCCCCTGACCCAGGGGCGCAATCAGCCCCAGCATTTT.

This sequence joins TRBV28 and TRBJ2-7; 10 bases are shared with TRBD1. The CDR3 consists of 15 residues. Germline CDR1 is MDHEN and CDR2 is SYDVKM. The junction had 10 bases not matched to a gene; V was cut back by 4 bases and J by 7 bases. CDR3 DNA: TGTGCCAGCAGTTCACCGCCCGGGACAGGGGAGGAGCAGTACTTC. Translated, it gives CASSSPPGTGEEQYF.

The V gene is TRBV11-3, the J gene TRBJ1-2; 8 nucleotides align to TRBD1. CDR3 length equals 17 residues. With 3 bases clipped from V and 0 bases from J, the junction kept 9 bases outside the gene matches. CDR1 is SGHNT and CDR2 is YENEEA in the germline V gene. In nucleotides, the CDR3 is TGTGCCAGCAGCTTTGCCGGGACAGGAACATCTAACTATGGCTACACCTTC. Translation gives CASSFAGTGTSNYGYTF. Full variable domain (rest looked up from reference TRBV11-3 and TRBJ1-2): EAGVVQSPRYKIIEKKQPVAFWCNPISGHNTLYWYLQNLGQGPELLIRYENEEAVDDSQLPKDRFSAERLKGVDSTLKIQPAELGDSAVYLCASSFAGTGTSNYGYTFGSGTRLTVV.

This clonotype was picked up one time. The rearrangement uses TRBV25-1 and TRBJ2-3; no reliable D call. V lost 4 bases to trimming and J lost 0 bases, with 8 bases between them. This CDR3 has 14 residues. Germline loops: CDR1 MGHDK, CDR2 SYGVNS. Here the CDR3 DNA reads TGTGCCAGCAGTGGCTTTGCTAGCACAGATACGCAGTATTTT. Translation gives CASSGFASTDTQYF.

The chain employs TRBV15 and TRBJ1-5; D remains unclear. This CDR3 region has 17 residues. Per the germline V gene, CDR1 is LNHNV and CDR2 is YYDKDF (reference sequence). Trimming left V 0 bases short and J 0 bases short, with 12 bases between. The CDR3 nucleotides read TGTGCCACCAGCAGAGATCGCGAACCCTATAGCAATCAGCCCCAGCATTTT. This encodes CATSRDREPYSNQPQHF.

V and J are TRBV27 and TRBJ1-4; perhaps TRBD1 as D (6 bases). From germline, CDR1 is MNHEY and CDR2 SMNVEV (reference sequence). The CDR3 is 14 residues long. The V and J ends lost 5 bases and 8 bases respectively, with 15 bases between them. The CDR3, as DNA: TGTGCCAGCAGTCTGGGGGGGGCGAGGGAAAAACTGTTTTTT. Translation gives CASSLGGAREKLFF.

This clonotype was found a few times. The rearrangement links TRBV30 to TRBJ1-1; unclear D gene. The CDR3 contains 11 residues. Germline values: CDR1 GTSNPN, CDR2 SVGIG (reference sequence). The V and J ends lost 2 bases and 3 bases respectively, with 4 bases between them. DNA of the CDR3: TGTGCCTGGAGTCACGACACTGAAGCTTTCTTT. Translated: CAWSHDTEAFF.

The rearrangement uses TRBV7-9 and TRBJ1-2; D possibly corresponds to TRBD1 (6 bases). Trimming took 1 base from V and 6 from J, leaving 18 bases between them. CDR3 length: 16 amino acids. In germline, CDR1 is SEHNR, CDR2 FQNEAQ (reference sequence). CDR3 loop: CASSLGDWYREDGYTF. CDR3 nucleotides: TGTGCCAGCAGCTTAGGAGATTGGTACAGGGAGGATGGCTACACCTTC.

This chain links TRBV20-1 with TRBJ2-5, with 8 nucleotides matching TRBD2. The CDR3 contains 12 residues. V dropped 6 bases and J dropped 4; count of bases not matched to a gene: 4. Per germline, CDR1 DFQATT and CDR2 SNEGSKA (reference sequence). The CDR3 sequence is CSARGGGETQYF. The CDR3 nucleotides are TGCAGTGCCCGGGGGGGCGGAGAGACCCAGTACTTC.